Listed below are T cell receptor beta chains from one sample, sequenced in a study of T-cell reconstitution after alpha-beta-depleted transplantation in children. MiXCR, applied by TCRdb to the PCR reads, yields one record per CDR3 protein. This sample carries more than 100,000 distinct CDR3 sequences, more than 20% of them seen once, and the ten largest clones take about 10%. The specimen was PBMCs, mostly from graft donor cells, collected 180 days after TCRalphabeta/CD19-depleted stem cell transplant. All receptors derive from a male patient under 10 years old who had a stem cell transplant for chronic granulomatous disease, so the T cells may come from the graft donor. Each CDR3 is given with its conserved first and last residue. Fields, in order: CDR3 protein, CDR3 DNA, V gene, clone size, D gene, J gene. The D gene is left open where the match is weak. Not all rows give a size; the values are once, few, many and, for expanded clones, a class.

CSVEVGGAGELFF | TGCAGCGTTGAGGTTGGGGGTGCCGGGGAGCTGTTTTTT | TRBV29-1 | many | - | TRBJ2-2
CASSPSSASYEQYF | TGTGCCAGCAGCCCCTCTAGCGCCTCCTACGAGCAGTACTTC | TRBV3-1 | few | - | TRBJ2-7
CASVQGRNEQFF | TGTGCCAGCGTACAGGGGCGCAATGAGCAGTTCTTC | TRBV6-2/TRBV6-3 | many | TRBD1 | TRBJ2-1
CASSSRQGATDTQYF | TGTGCCAGCAGCTCAAGACAGGGTGCCACAGATACGCAGTATTTT | TRBV5-5 | few | TRBD1 | TRBJ2-3
CASSFGTGSTSNQPQHF | TGTGCCAGCAGTTTCGGGACAGGTTCCACTAGCAATCAGCCCCAGCATTTT | TRBV12-3/TRBV12-4 | - | TRBD1 | TRBJ1-5
CASSNPRSYEQYF | TGTGCCAGCAGCAATCCAAGGTCCTACGAGCAGTACTTC | TRBV21-1 | - | - | TRBJ2-7
CASSPAPSYEQYF | TGTGCCAGCAGCCCCGCTCCCTCCTACGAGCAGTACTTC | TRBV7-2 | few | - | TRBJ2-7
CASSQVPEETQYF | TGTGCCAGCAGTCAGGTACCCGAAGAGACCCAGTACTTC | TRBV12-3/TRBV12-4 | many | - | TRBJ2-5
CASSQSPFDEKLFF | TGTGCCAGCAGCCAAAGCCCCTTCGATGAAAAACTGTTTTTT | TRBV3-1 | many | - | TRBJ1-4
CASSFRTSGSPGELFF | TGTGCCAGCAGCTTTCGGACTAGCGGGAGCCCCGGGGAGCTGTTTTTT | TRBV5-6 | few | TRBD2 | TRBJ2-2
CASSQDLGSGLYNEQFF | TGTGCCAGCAGCCAAGATTTAGGTAGCGGACTCTACAATGAGCAGTTCTTC | TRBV14 | - | - | TRBJ2-1
CASSLGAGEQYEQYF | TGTGCCAGCAGCTTAGGGGCGGGAGAGCAGTACGAGCAGTACTTC | TRBV7-2 | many | TRBD2 | TRBJ2-7
CSARRPSGRASYEQYF | TGCAGTGCTAGAAGGCCTAGCGGGAGGGCCTCCTACGAGCAGTACTTC | TRBV20-1 | many | TRBD2 | TRBJ2-7
CASRQEGQPQHF | TGTGCCAGCAGACAGGAAGGTCAGCCCCAGCATTTT | TRBV12-3/TRBV12-4 | few | - | TRBJ1-5
CASSFYGPYEQYF | TGTGCCAGCAGCTTCTACGGACCCTACGAGCAGTACTTC | TRBV5-8 | - | - | TRBJ2-7
CSVVGGPYGYTF | TGCAGCGTTGTTGGCGGACCCTATGGCTACACCTTC | TRBV29-1 | - | - | TRBJ1-2
CASSSTGLFQYF | TGTGCCAGCAGCTCAACGGGACTATTTCAGTACTTC | TRBV7-2 | - | TRBD2 | TRBJ2-4
CASKYTGAGTGELFF | TGTGCCAGCAAATACACGGGGGCAGGGACCGGGGAGCTGTTTTTT | TRBV6-2/TRBV6-3 | many | - | TRBJ2-2
CASSVPQTEQLTDTQYF | TGTGCCAGCAGCGTCCCCCAAACAGAGCAGCTCACAGATACGCAGTATTTT | TRBV12-3/TRBV12-4 | - | - | TRBJ2-3
CSARDPYQETQYF | TGCAGTGCTAGAGATCCGTACCAAGAGACCCAGTACTTC | TRBV20-1 | medium-sized | - | TRBJ2-5
CASSSDTPSGILYEQYF | TGTGCCAGCAGTTCAGACACCCCTAGCGGGATACTCTACGAGCAGTACTTC | TRBV28 | - | TRBD2 | TRBJ2-7
CASSLLGGSGETQYF | TGTGCCAGCAGTTTGTTGGGGGGAAGTGGGGAGACCCAGTACTTC | TRBV28 | many | - | TRBJ2-5
CASTRGGLGANTGELFF | TGTGCCAGCACCCGAGGGGGGCTAGGGGCGAACACCGGGGAGCTGTTTTTT | TRBV12-3/TRBV12-4 | - | - | TRBJ2-2
CSVWVSQETQYF | TGCAGCGTTTGGGTCTCTCAAGAGACCCAGTACTTC | TRBV29-1 | - | - | TRBJ2-5
CASSDSQGAGELFF | TGTGCCAGCAGTGACTCACAGGGGGCCGGGGAGCTGTTTTTT | TRBV6-4 | many | TRBD1 | TRBJ2-2
CASSLALRSSYEQYF | TGTGCCAGCAGCTTAGCGTTGAGGAGCTCCTACGAGCAGTACTTC | TRBV7-8 | - | - | TRBJ2-7
CSVEPSSGGADTQYF | TGCAGCGTTGAACCGTCTAGCGGGGGCGCAGATACGCAGTATTTT | TRBV29-1 | - | TRBD2 | TRBJ2-3
CASSPRGSGDSYEQYF | TGTGCCAGCAGCCCTCGAGGTAGCGGGGATTCCTACGAGCAGTACTTC | TRBV9 | - | TRBD2 | TRBJ2-7
CASSRTVNTEAFF | TGTGCCAGCAGCCGGACAGTGAACACTGAAGCTTTCTTT | TRBV12-3/TRBV12-4 | many | - | TRBJ1-1
CSAMTKQETQYF | TGCAGTGCTATGACAAAGCAAGAGACCCAGTACTTC | TRBV20-1 | few | - | TRBJ2-5
CSARDGNEQYF | TGCAGTGCTAGAGATGGCAACGAGCAGTACTTC | TRBV20-1 | many | - | TRBJ2-7
CSVEGETYNEQFF | TGCAGCGTTGAGGGTGAAACCTACAATGAGCAGTTCTTC | TRBV29-1 | - | - | TRBJ2-1
CASSFSPIPTEAFF | TGTGCCAGCAGTTTTAGTCCAATCCCCACTGAAGCTTTCTTT | TRBV28 | many | - | TRBJ1-1